This is a list of T cell receptor beta chains from one sample in a study of blood T cells in healthy people across ages. MiXCR was run by TCRdb on the 5' RACE reads, yielding one entry per CDR3 protein. The data show over 950,000 distinct CDR3 sequences, roughly 47% seen once. The sample consisted of blood. The source is an older woman in good health. Each CDR3 is given with its conserved first and last residue. D genes are given only for firm matches. Size is stated for part of the rows, as once, few or many counts, or as a class when the clone is expanded.

D	size	V	J	CDR3	DNA
TRBD1	NA	TRBV20-1	TRBJ2-7	CSAPTGVYEQYF	TGCAGTGCTCCGACAGGGGTCTACGAGCAGTACTTC
NA	NA	TRBV4-1	TRBJ2-1	CASSRDLLSGQFF	TGCGCCAGCAGCCGGGATTTACTAAGCGGGCAGTTCTTC
NA	NA	TRBV11-2	TRBJ2-7	CASSSGQRRDEQYF	TGTGCCAGCAGCTCCGGACAGCGTAGGGACGAGCAGTACTTC
NA	NA	TRBV5-1	TRBJ2-6	CASSLTGLLSGANVLTF	TGCGCCAGCAGCTTGACAGGGCTTCTTTCTGGGGCCAACGTCCTGACTTTC
NA	NA	TRBV24-1	TRBJ2-3	CATSTGTATDTQYF	TGTGCCACCAGCACCGGGACGGCCACAGATACGCAGTATTTT
NA	NA	TRBV4-1	TRBJ2-7	CASRHQDSTYEQYF	TGCGCCAGCAGACATCAGGACAGTACCTACGAGCAGTACTTC
TRBD1	NA	TRBV28	TRBJ1-1	CASNSQGTENTEAFF	TGTGCCAGCAACTCACAGGGGACGGAGAACACTGAAGCTTTCTTT
TRBD1	few	TRBV7-9	TRBJ2-7	CASSLVPGQGNYEQYF	TGTGCCAGCAGCTTAGTCCCGGGACAGGGGAACTACGAGCAGTACTTC
TRBD2	NA	TRBV29-1	TRBJ2-1	CSVEPGEGGDEQFF	TGCAGCGTTGAGCCGGGAGAGGGAGGGGATGAGCAGTTCTTC
NA	once	TRBV6-2/TRBV6-3	TRBJ1-2	CASEGTMAGGIYGYTF	TGTGCCAGCGAGGGGACAATGGCAGGTGGAATCTATGGCTACACCTTC
NA	once	TRBV4-1	TRBJ2-7	CASSQGSSEYYEQYF	TGCGCCAGCAGCCAAGGTTCCTCAGAATACTACGAGCAGTACTTC
NA	NA	TRBV4-1	TRBJ2-7	CASSQEITATYEQYF	TGCGCCAGCAGCCAAGAGATCACAGCCACCTACGAGCAGTACTTC
NA	NA	TRBV5-1	TRBJ2-3	CASKANQVSSDTQYF	TGCGCCAGCAAGGCTAACCAAGTCTCCTCAGATACGCAGTATTTT
NA	NA	TRBV9	TRBJ2-5	CASSVNGNQETQYF	TGTGCCAGCAGCGTAAATGGCAACCAAGAGACCCAGTACTTC
NA	NA	TRBV27	TRBJ2-2	CASSLSGHATGELFF	TGTGCCAGCAGTTTAAGTGGTCACGCTACCGGGGAGCTGTTTTTT
NA	NA	TRBV20-1	TRBJ1-2	CSARGGGRPYGYTF	TGCAGTGCTAGAGGGGGGGGGCGACCCTATGGCTACACCTTC
TRBD2	NA	TRBV20-1	TRBJ2-5	CSARDGTSSQETQYF	TGCAGTGCTAGAGATGGGACTAGCAGCCAAGAGACCCAGTACTTC
NA	NA	TRBV29-1	TRBJ2-4	CNALPGVRGIQYF	TGCAACGCCCTCCCCGGGGTGCGAGGAATTCAGTACTTC
TRBD1	few	TRBV29-1	TRBJ2-7	CSVVLLSTGGSYEQYF	TGCAGCGTTGTGCTGCTTAGCACAGGGGGCAGCTACGAGCAGTACTTC
TRBD1	NA	TRBV28	TRBJ1-2	CAINSGTGRIYGYTF	TGTGCCATCAACAGCGGGACAGGGAGGATTTATGGCTACACCTTC
TRBD2	few	TRBV4-2	TRBJ2-3	CASSVLLASGRGGDTQYF	TGTGCCAGCAGCGTCCTACTAGCTAGCGGGAGAGGTGGTGATACGCAGTATTTT
TRBD2	NA	TRBV30	TRBJ2-1	CAWRMGLAPNDEQFF	TGTGCCTGGAGAATGGGACTAGCACCCAATGATGAGCAGTTCTTC
TRBD1	few	TRBV25-1	TRBJ2-7	CASADRTGGHEQYF	TGTGCCTCAGCAGACAGGACAGGGGGCCACGAGCAGTACTTC
TRBD1	NA	TRBV10-3	TRBJ2-1	CAISESQTGIHEQFF	TGTGCCATCAGTGAGTCGCAGACAGGGATCCATGAGCAGTTCTTC
NA	NA	TRBV12-3/TRBV12-4	TRBJ2-3	CASSTDPDTQYF	TGTGCCAGCAGTACGGACCCTGATACGCAGTATTTT
NA	NA	TRBV7-2	TRBJ2-2	CASSYYGGPGTGELFF	TGTGCCAGCAGCTATTACGGGGGACCTGGGACCGGGGAGCTGTTTTTT
TRBD2	NA	TRBV7-2	TRBJ2-7	CASSLLAGGVGPYEQYF	TGTGCCAGCAGCTTACTAGCGGGAGGGGTAGGACCCTACGAGCAGTACTTC
TRBD1	few	TRBV6-2/TRBV6-3	TRBJ2-7	CASSYSRASGTGPYEQYF	TGTGCCAGCAGTTACTCGAGGGCGTCGGGGACAGGGCCGTACGAGCAGTACTTC
TRBD2	few	TRBV28	TRBJ2-3	CASSSTSGSPDTQYF	TGTGCCAGCAGTTCGACTAGCGGGAGCCCAGATACGCAGTATTTT
NA	NA	TRBV20-1	TRBJ2-7	CSASGSRYEQYF	TGCAGTGCTAGCGGGAGTAGGTACGAGCAGTACTTC
NA	NA	TRBV5-5	TRBJ2-7	CASSTTWVTYGQYF	TGTGCCAGCAGCACTACTTGGGTAACCTACGGGCAGTACTTC
TRBD2	NA	TRBV5-1	TRBJ2-7	CASSGEGLAGANEQYF	TGCGCCAGCAGCGGAGAAGGACTAGCGGGAGCCAACGAGCAGTACTTC
NA	few	TRBV5-1	TRBJ2-3	CASSLRETHTDTQYF	TGCGCCAGCAGCTTGCGGGAGACACACACAGATACGCAGTATTTT
NA	NA	TRBV20-1	TRBJ1-2	CSASPVLSSYTF	TGCAGTGCTAGTCCAGTCCTGAGTAGCTACACCTTC
TRBD2	NA	TRBV12-3/TRBV12-4	TRBJ2-5	CASSRGLAGGNEQYF	TGTGCCAGCAGCCGGGGACTAGCGGGAGGTAATGAGCAGTACTTC
NA	NA	TRBV20-1	TRBJ2-6	CSAGRSRGGANVLTF	TGCAGTGCGGGCCGATCTCGTGGAGGGGCCAACGTCCTGACTTTC
NA	NA	TRBV20-1	TRBJ2-5	CSARGREVNDQYF	TGCAGTGCTAGAGGCAGGGAGGTTAATGACCAGTACTTC
NA	NA	TRBV20-1	TRBJ2-1	CSATQGFQEFF	TGCAGTGCAACCCAGGGTTTCCAGGAGTTCTTC
TRBD2	NA	TRBV20-1	TRBJ2-5	CSASPSGSRKTQYF	TGCAGTGCTTCGCCTAGCGGGAGTCGTAAGACCCAGTACTTC
TRBD1	NA	TRBV4-2	TRBJ2-5	CASSQSIRGDRDNEQYF	TGTGCCAGCAGCCAATCAATTCGAGGGGACAGAGACAATGAGCAGTACTTC
NA	NA	TRBV30	TRBJ2-7	CAGSIIDEQYF	TGTGCCGGGAGTATAATAGACGAGCAGTACTTC
TRBD1	NA	TRBV12-3/TRBV12-4	TRBJ1-5	CASSPQGAMRQPQHF	TGTGCCAGCAGTCCGCAGGGGGCGATGCGTCAGCCCCAGCATTTT
NA	NA	TRBV6-1	TRBJ2-7	CASIEAGISYEQYF	TGTGCCAGCATTGAAGCGGGCATCTCCTACGAGCAGTACTTC
NA	NA	TRBV12-3/TRBV12-4	TRBJ1-1	CASSLAARQNTEAFF	TGTGCCAGCAGTTTAGCGGCCAGGCAGAACACTGAAGCTTTCTTT
NA	NA	TRBV29-1	TRBJ1-2	CSVEDVGFGYTF	TGCAGCGTTGAAGACGTGGGTTTTGGCTACACCTTC
NA	few	TRBV21-1	TRBJ2-7	CASSERTGQGDEQYF	TGTGCCAGCAGCGAACGGACGGGACAGGGTGACGAGCAGTACTTC
NA	NA	TRBV20-1	TRBJ2-5	CSAFKGEETQYF	TGCAGTGCTTTTAAGGGGGAGGAGACCCAGTACTTC
TRBD2	NA	TRBV2	TRBJ2-1	CASRALAGGSNEQFF	TGTGCCAGCAGGGCCCTAGCGGGAGGGAGTAATGAGCAGTTCTTT
NA	NA	TRBV29-1	TRBJ2-3	CSVGGGTTDAQYF	TGCAGCGTTGGAGGCGGAACCACAGATGCGCAGTATTTT
NA	NA	TRBV7-2	TRBJ1-1	CASSLRGRVIDTEAFF	TGTGCCAGCAGCTTGCGCGGAAGGGTTATAGACACTGAAGCTTTCTTT
NA	NA	TRBV5-6	TRBJ2-6	CASNPPLSGANVLTF	TGTGCCAGCAATCCCCCCCTCTCTGGGGCCAACGTCCTGACTTTC
NA	NA	TRBV12-3/TRBV12-4	TRBJ1-5	CGSTNLAGYNQPQHF	TGTGGCAGCACTAACTTGGCAGGATACAATCAGCCCCAGCATTTT
NA	NA	TRBV2	TRBJ1-3	CASSDQGGPNTIYF	TGTGCCAGCAGTGACCAGGGAGGCCCCAACACCATATATTTT
TRBD2	once	TRBV7-6	TRBJ2-1	CASSLVWTSNNEQFF	TGTGCCAGCAGCTTAGTTTGGACTAGCAACAATGAGCAGTTCTTC
TRBD1	NA	TRBV20-1	TRBJ2-7	CSAKGAGTYEQYF	TGCAGTGCTAAGGGGGCTGGGACCTACGAGCAGTACTTC
TRBD1	NA	TRBV27	TRBJ2-5	CASSADRGTGTQYF	TGTGCCAGCAGTGCGGACAGGGGTACTGGGACCCAGTACTTC
NA	once	TRBV5-1	TRBJ1-1	CASSLGFSTGNTEAFF	TGCGCCAGCAGCTTGGGATTCTCGACAGGGAACACTGAAGCTTTCTTT
NA	NA	TRBV28	TRBJ2-5	CASSRLASIQETQYF	TGTGCCAGCAGTCGCCTCGCTAGCATTCAAGAGACCCAGTACTTC
NA	many	TRBV7-2	TRBJ2-1	CASSNQGTYNEQFF	TGTGCCAGCAGCAACCAGGGAACCTACAATGAGCAGTTCTTC